A selection of T cell receptor beta chains follows, all from one sample in a study of T cell repertoires in cytomegalovirus infection. TCRdb reprocessed the reads via MiXCR and lists one record per CDR3 protein. This sample carries fewer than 350,000 distinct CDR3 sequences, 9.5% of them seen once, and the ten largest clones take about 3.9%. The sequenced material came from PBMCs. These receptors originate from a human donor in good health (CMV status not recorded). Some clones in this sample may be carry-over from other donors' samples. CDR3s include the opening cysteine and the closing phenylalanine or tryptophan. Each record gives: clone size, V gene, J gene, D gene, CDR3 protein, CDR3 DNA. D genes are given only for firm matches. Size values are once, few and many counts, or a class for expanded clones, and some rows have none.

clone size: few
V gene: TRBV6-1
J gene: TRBJ1-5
D gene: .
CDR3 protein: CASSPHGYQPQHF
CDR3 DNA: TGTGCCAGCAGTCCCCACGGATATCAGCCCCAGCATTTT

clone size: few
V gene: TRBV28
J gene: TRBJ2-7
D gene: TRBD1
CDR3 protein: CASRSDRGPYEQYF
CDR3 DNA: TGTGCCAGCAGGTCGGACAGGGGGCCCTACGAGCAGTACTTC

clone size: .
V gene: TRBV6-5
J gene: TRBJ2-5
D gene: .
CDR3 protein: CASSNRVGRQETQYF
CDR3 DNA: TGTGCCAGCAGCAACCGAGTGGGGAGGCAAGAGACCCAGTACTTC

clone size: .
V gene: TRBV12-3/TRBV12-4
J gene: TRBJ1-5
D gene: .
CDR3 protein: CASSFGRMGNQPQHF
CDR3 DNA: TGTGCCAGCAGTTTTGGAAGGATGGGCAATCAGCCCCAGCATTTT

clone size: few
V gene: TRBV2
J gene: TRBJ2-1
D gene: TRBD1
CDR3 protein: CASSGKGAVYNEQFF
CDR3 DNA: TGTGCCAGCAGTGGCAAGGGGGCGGTCTACAATGAGCAGTTCTTC

clone size: many
V gene: TRBV7-2
J gene: TRBJ1-2
D gene: .
CDR3 protein: CASSVNRLGYGYTF
CDR3 DNA: TGTGCCAGCAGCGTGAACAGGCTCGGCTATGGCTACACCTTC

clone size: many
V gene: TRBV7-2
J gene: TRBJ1-2
D gene: .
CDR3 protein: CASSLAPIVGYTF
CDR3 DNA: TGTGCCAGCAGCTTAGCCCCGATCGTGGGCTACACCTTC

clone size: many
V gene: TRBV6-1
J gene: TRBJ2-4
D gene: .
CDR3 protein: CASSDHRPPKNIQYF
CDR3 DNA: TGTGCCAGCAGTGATCACCGCCCGCCCAAAAACATTCAGTACTTC

clone size: .
V gene: TRBV20-1
J gene: TRBJ2-1
D gene: TRBD2
CDR3 protein: CSAREGFGTSSYNEQFF
CDR3 DNA: TGCAGTGCTAGGGAAGGCTTTGGGACTAGCTCCTACAATGAGCAGTTCTTC

clone size: .
V gene: TRBV20-1
J gene: TRBJ2-7
D gene: TRBD2
CDR3 protein: CSARLAGRSYEQYF
CDR3 DNA: TGCAGTGCTAGACTAGCGGGAAGGTCCTACGAGCAGTACTTC

clone size: many
V gene: TRBV7-3
J gene: TRBJ2-1
D gene: .
CDR3 protein: CASSPKNWDEQFF
CDR3 DNA: TGTGCCAGCAGCCCTAAGAATTGGGATGAGCAGTTCTTC

clone size: many
V gene: TRBV7-2
J gene: TRBJ2-1
D gene: .
CDR3 protein: CASSFEVTTGSEQFF
CDR3 DNA: TGTGCCAGCAGCTTTGAGGTGACGACCGGCAGTGAGCAGTTCTTC

clone size: few
V gene: TRBV25-1
J gene: TRBJ2-2
D gene: .
CDR3 protein: CASSIPKGSGELFF
CDR3 DNA: TGTGCCAGCAGCATTCCGAAGGGGTCCGGGGAGCTGTTTTTT

clone size: many
V gene: TRBV7-6
J gene: TRBJ1-2
D gene: .
CDR3 protein: CASSLRGDYGYTF
CDR3 DNA: TGTGCCAGCAGCTTAAGGGGGGACTATGGCTACACCTTC

clone size: few
V gene: TRBV11-2
J gene: TRBJ2-3
D gene: TRBD2
CDR3 protein: CASSLGLSGGTDTQYF
CDR3 DNA: TGTGCCAGCAGCTTAGGTCTCAGCGGGGGGACAGATACGCAGTATTTT

clone size: many
V gene: TRBV7-7
J gene: TRBJ2-7
D gene: TRBD1
CDR3 protein: CASSLDRGSEQYF
CDR3 DNA: TGTGCCAGCAGCTTAGACAGGGGATCCGAGCAGTACTTC

clone size: many
V gene: TRBV12-3/TRBV12-4
J gene: TRBJ2-7
D gene: TRBD2
CDR3 protein: CASSSLAGGYEQYF
CDR3 DNA: TGTGCCAGCAGTTCACTAGCGGGAGGCTACGAGCAGTACTTC

clone size: .
V gene: TRBV20-1
J gene: TRBJ2-7
D gene: TRBD1
CDR3 protein: CSARDLFRGLDEQYF
CDR3 DNA: TGCAGTGCTAGAGATCTCTTCAGGGGGTTGGACGAGCAGTACTTC

clone size: .
V gene: TRBV6-1
J gene: TRBJ2-2
D gene: TRBD2
CDR3 protein: CASNKAGGTGELFF
CDR3 DNA: TGTGCCAGCAACAAAGCGGGGGGGACCGGGGAGCTGTTTTTT

clone size: many
V gene: TRBV7-9
J gene: TRBJ2-6
D gene: TRBD1
CDR3 protein: CASSYSGGVSSGANVLTF
CDR3 DNA: TGTGCCAGCAGCTACTCAGGGGGCGTATCCTCTGGGGCCAACGTCCTGACTTTC

clone size: few
V gene: TRBV7-2
J gene: TRBJ2-2
D gene: TRBD1
CDR3 protein: CASSPRTGKGLQLFF
CDR3 DNA: TGTGCCAGCAGCCCCCGGACAGGGAAGGGTCTCCAGCTGTTTTTT

clone size: few
V gene: TRBV6-5
J gene: TRBJ2-7
D gene: .
CDR3 protein: CASSGRVASYEQYF
CDR3 DNA: TGTGCCAGCAGTGGCCGGGTAGCCTCCTACGAGCAGTACTTC

clone size: few
V gene: TRBV25-1
J gene: TRBJ2-2
D gene: .
CDR3 protein: CASSAGELFF
CDR3 DNA: TGTGCCAGCAGTGCCGGGGAGCTGTTTTTT

clone size: .
V gene: TRBV20-1
J gene: TRBJ2-5
D gene: TRBD1
CDR3 protein: CSALGQGLQETQYF
CDR3 DNA: TGCAGTGCGTTGGGACAGGGGCTACAAGAGACCCAGTACTTC

clone size: many
V gene: TRBV7-2
J gene: TRBJ2-7
D gene: TRBD2
CDR3 protein: CASSGGLAGGREQYF
CDR3 DNA: TGTGCCAGCAGCGGCGGACTAGCGGGAGGAAGAGAGCAGTACTTC

clone size: few
V gene: TRBV27
J gene: TRBJ2-3
D gene: .
CDR3 protein: CASRGAARDTQYF
CDR3 DNA: TGTGCCAGCAGAGGGGCGGCTCGAGATACGCAGTATTTT

clone size: .
V gene: TRBV14
J gene: TRBJ1-3
D gene: .
CDR3 protein: CASSHLPSGASGNTIYF
CDR3 DNA: TGTGCCAGCAGCCACCTCCCGTCGGGGGCCTCTGGAAACACCATATATTTT

clone size: .
V gene: TRBV7-9
J gene: TRBJ1-6
D gene: .
CDR3 protein: CASSLGVGQALHF
CDR3 DNA: TGTGCCAGCAGCTTAGGGGTTGGCCAGGCCCTCCACTTT

clone size: few
V gene: TRBV4-2
J gene: TRBJ2-3
D gene: TRBD2
CDR3 protein: CASSQARSGGASQYF
CDR3 DNA: TGTGCCAGCAGCCAAGCCCGGAGCGGGGGGGCCTCGCAGTATTTT

clone size: .
V gene: TRBV12-3/TRBV12-4
J gene: TRBJ1-5
D gene: .
CDR3 protein: CASRVFGNQPQHF
CDR3 DNA: TGTGCCAGCAGGGTATTTGGGAATCAGCCCCAGCATTTT

clone size: .
V gene: TRBV6-5
J gene: TRBJ2-3
D gene: .
CDR3 protein: CASSWAPTDTQYF
CDR3 DNA: TGTGCCAGCAGTTGGGCACCCACAGATACGCAGTATTTT

clone size: few
V gene: TRBV7-3
J gene: TRBJ2-5
D gene: .
CDR3 protein: CASSSWGVQETQYF
CDR3 DNA: TGTGCCAGCAGCTCCTGGGGGGTCCAAGAGACCCAGTACTTC

clone size: few
V gene: TRBV24-1
J gene: TRBJ2-3
D gene: .
CDR3 protein: CATSDPQRAPSTDTQYF
CDR3 DNA: TGTGCCACCAGTGACCCCCAGCGGGCGCCTAGCACAGATACGCAGTATTTT

clone size: many
V gene: TRBV5-1
J gene: TRBJ1-1
D gene: TRBD1
CDR3 protein: CASSQDRVGTEAFF
CDR3 DNA: TGCGCCAGCAGCCAGGACAGGGTTGGCACTGAAGCTTTCTTT

clone size: many
V gene: TRBV11-2
J gene: TRBJ1-1
D gene: TRBD1
CDR3 protein: CASSYVTGIGTEAFF
CDR3 DNA: TGTGCCAGCAGCTACGTGACAGGGATAGGGACTGAAGCTTTCTTT

clone size: many
V gene: TRBV7-2
J gene: TRBJ1-1
D gene: TRBD1
CDR3 protein: CASSLGGGGGSEAFF
CDR3 DNA: TGTGCCAGCAGCTTAGGGGGAGGGGGCGGATCTGAAGCTTTCTTT

clone size: many
V gene: TRBV7-2
J gene: TRBJ1-5
D gene: .
CDR3 protein: CASSLSQGPNQPQHF
CDR3 DNA: TGTGCCAGCAGCTTATCACAGGGTCCCAATCAGCCCCAGCATTTT

clone size: few
V gene: TRBV7-4
J gene: TRBJ1-1
D gene: .
CDR3 protein: CASREEGWLNTEAFF
CDR3 DNA: TGTGCCAGCAGAGAGGAGGGATGGCTGAACACTGAAGCTTTCTTT

clone size: few
V gene: TRBV2
J gene: TRBJ1-2
D gene: .
CDR3 protein: CASSTGSDDYTF
CDR3 DNA: TGTGCCAGCAGTACAGGGAGTGATGACTACACCTTC

clone size: .
V gene: TRBV15
J gene: TRBJ1-4
D gene: .
CDR3 protein: CATSREPDYEKLFF
CDR3 DNA: TGTGCCACCAGCAGGGAACCTGACTATGAAAAACTGTTTTTT

clone size: .
V gene: TRBV28
J gene: TRBJ2-1
D gene: .
CDR3 protein: CASSSQQGRVYEQFF
CDR3 DNA: TGTGCCAGCAGTTCCCAGCAGGGTCGAGTCTATGAGCAGTTCTTC

clone size: .
V gene: TRBV12-3/TRBV12-4
J gene: TRBJ2-7
D gene: TRBD1
CDR3 protein: CASRRGQTYEQYF
CDR3 DNA: TGTGCCAGCCGAAGGGGGCAGACCTACGAGCAGTACTTC

clone size: many
V gene: TRBV7-2
J gene: TRBJ1-2
D gene: TRBD1
CDR3 protein: CASSLLEGAVYGYTF
CDR3 DNA: TGTGCCAGCAGCCTTCTGGAGGGGGCTGTCTATGGCTACACCTTC

clone size: few
V gene: TRBV19
J gene: TRBJ1-5
D gene: TRBD1
CDR3 protein: CASSAYRGVSNQPQHF
CDR3 DNA: TGTGCCAGTAGTGCCTACAGGGGAGTCAGCAATCAGCCCCAGCATTTT

clone size: few
V gene: TRBV6-1
J gene: TRBJ2-3
D gene: .
CDR3 protein: CASTQGGVGTQYF
CDR3 DNA: TGTGCCAGCACCCAGGGGGGAGTCGGTACGCAGTATTTT